Shown below are 21 T cell receptor beta chains from a single sample sequenced in a study of shared clonotypes between healthy human individuals. Repertoires were generated with immunoSEQ multiplex PCR, while TCRdb's copy carries only in-frame clones and drops some. The sample consists of about a million clones, approximately 76% of them appearing once. Sequences were obtained from memory CD4+ T cells sorted from blood. As to subset: CD45RA-negative fraction. Receptors were obtained from a man between 18 and 35 years old in good health.

This chain connects TRBV7-2 to TRBJ2-7; TRBD2 agrees at 9 bases. Germline CDR1 is SGHTA and CDR2 is FQGNSA. The CDR3 consists of 14 residues. The V segment lost 8 bases and the J segment 0 bases; nucleotides outside the gene matches: 5. CDR3 amino acids: CASRGGGLSYEQYF. DNA for the CDR3: TGTGCCAGCCGCGGGGGGGGGCTCTCCTACGAGCAGTACTTC. The entire variable domain, with the rest obtained from reference TRBV7-2 and TRBJ2-7, is as follows: GAGVSQSPSNKVTEKGKDVELRCDPISGHTALYWYRQSLGQGLEFLIYFQGNSAPDKSGLPSDRFSAERTGGSVSTLTIQRTQQEDSAVYLCASRGGGLSYEQYFGPGTRLTVT.

Concerning this clone itself: The same CDR3 is also encoded by other DNA sequences in this sample. The chain employs TRBV2 and TRBJ1-3, with unresolved D. Germline V gene lookup returns CDR1 SNHLY and CDR2 FYNNEI. V was cut by 6 bases and J by 0 bases, with 9 bases left in between. CDR3 size: 14 residues. DNA for the CDR3: TGTGCCAGCAGATCGGAGAGCTCTGGAAACACCATATATTTT. Translated, it gives CASRSESSGNTIYF.

The V call is TRBV4-1, the J call TRBJ2-7; no firm D call. The germline gives CDR1 MGHRA, CDR2 YSYEKL. The CDR3 has 15 residues. Trimming stripped 2 bases from V and 1 base from J, with 12 bases between. CDR3 coding DNA: TGCGCCAGCAGCCAATCGGACCGAGGTTCCTACGAGCAGTACTTC. Translation gives CASSQSDRGSYEQYF.

V gene TRBV5-1 combines with J gene TRBJ1-1, with TRBD1 identical over 10 bases. V shed 7 bases and J 4 bases; nucleotides not matched to a gene: 4. This CDR3 contains 13 residues. The germline CDR1 and CDR2 sequences are SGHRS and YFSETQ. The CDR3 sequence: CASRGTGVTEAFF. In DNA form, the CDR3 reads TGCGCCAGCCGAGGGACAGGGGTCACTGAAGCTTTCTTT.

This clone was picked up a small number of times. This sequence joins TRBV5-1 and TRBJ1-1; TRBD1 might be the D (6 bases). V lost 3 bases and J 4 bases, leaving 13 bases between the germline ends. The CDR3 spans 14 residues. CDR1 is SGHRS and CDR2 is YFSETQ in the germline V gene. CDR3 in amino acids: CASSWQGGSTEAFF. CDR3 bases: TGCGCCAGCAGCTGGCAAGGGGGGAGCACTGAAGCTTTCTTT. Using reference TRBV5-1 and TRBJ1-1 for the parts outside the CDR3, the full variable domain is KAGVTQTPRYLIKTRGQQVTLSCSPISGHRSVSWYQQTPGQGLQFLFEYFSETQRNKGNFPGRFSGRQFSNSRSEMNVSTLELGDSALYLCASSWQGGSTEAFFGQGTRLTVV.

This clone was counted many times. In the same sample, other DNA sequences code for this CDR3. The chain recombines TRBV7-2 with TRBJ2-7; 14 bases agree with TRBD2. The CDR3 sequence is 17 residues long. Germline V gene data show CDR1 as SGHTA and CDR2 as FQGNSA. With V trimmed by 1 base and J by 3 bases, 5 bases remained unmatched. The CDR3 sequence is CASSLVAGTSGSYEQYF. CDR3 nucleotide sequence: TGTGCCAGCAGCTTAGTGGCGGGGACTAGCGGGAGCTACGAGCAGTACTTC.

There are a few counts of this clone. This rearrangement joins TRBV2 to TRBJ1-3, with D perhaps TRBD1 (6 bases). The length of the CDR3 is 15 residues. V dropped 8 bases and J dropped 0 bases, with 14 bases sitting between them. Germline V gene data show CDR1 as SNHLY and CDR2 as FYNNEI. The CDR3 loop reads CASGLQGSSGNTIYF. The CDR3, as DNA: TGTGCCAGCGGGTTACAGGGCTCCTCTGGAAACACCATATATTTT. Supplemented by reference TRBV2 and TRBJ1-3, the full variable domain reads EPEVTQTPSHQVTQMGQEVILRCVPISNHLYFYWYRQILGQKVEFLVSFYNNEISEKSEIFDDQFSVERPDGSNFTLKIRSTKLEDSAMYFCASGLQGSSGNTIYFGEGSWLTVV.

This chain joins TRBV7-8 and TRBJ1-6; no reliable D call. Looked up from germline, CDR1 is SGHVS and CDR2 is FQNEAQ. The CDR3 covers 14 residues. V gave up 7 bases and J gave up 10 bases, with 17 bases separating them. This chain's CDR3 is CASNHGTPASPLHF. CDR3 nucleotides: TGTGCCAGCAACCATGGAACTCCTGCCTCACCCCTCCACTTT.

This chain joins TRBV10-1 and TRBJ2-3; no firm D call. V was clipped by 3 bases and J by 5 bases, with 15 bases between them. Germline CDR1 WNHNN, CDR2 SYGVQD (reference sequence). This CDR3 has 15 amino acids. CDR3 sequence: CASSDSNLWKDTQYF. CDR3 in DNA: TGCGCCAGCAGTGATAGCAACCTTTGGAAAGATACGCAGTATTTT.

V is TRBV10-3 and J is TRBJ1-4; the match to TRBD1 covers 10 bases. J gave up 7 bases and V 5 bases, and 1 base lay outside the gene matches. Germline CDR1 and CDR2: ENHRY and SYGVKD. The CDR3 is 13 residues long. The CDR3, as DNA: TGTGCCATCAGTCGGGACAGGGGTGAAAAACTGTTTTTT. It yields the protein CAISRDRGEKLFF.

The rearrangement links TRBV5-4 to TRBJ2-4, with 7 nucleotides matching TRBD1. V dropped 4 bases and J dropped 1; count of bases not matched to a gene: 8. CDR1 SGHNT and CDR2 YYREEE come from the germline V gene (reference sequence). CDR3 length: 16 residues. For the CDR3, the DNA is TGTGCCAGCAGCACAAACAGGGGCGCTGCCAAAAACATTCAGTACTTC. It yields the protein CASSTNRGAAKNIQYF.

A single count supports this clone. The chain uses TRBV15 and TRBJ2-2; D is ambiguous. Per the germline V gene, CDR1 is LNHNV and CDR2 is YYDKDF (reference sequence). The CDR3 consists of 15 residues. Trimming removed 0 bases from V and 1 base from J, with 6 bases in between. DNA for the CDR3: TGTGCCACCAGCAGAGAGGGCAGGAACACCGGGGAGCTGTTTTTT. Encoded protein: CATSREGRNTGELFF.

The chain carries TRBV19 and TRBJ1-1; D is possibly TRBD1 (6 bases). Trimming pared 4 bases from V and 6 bases from J, leaving 21 bases between. Looked up from germline, CDR1 is LNHDA and CDR2 is SQIVND (reference sequence). The CDR3 length is 16 residues. For the CDR3, the DNA is TGTGCCAGTAGTAGACTTCAGGCCGGCGGGGGCGCTGAAGCTTTCTTT. This codes for CASSRLQAGGGAEAFF. Variable domain in full (rest from reference TRBV19 and TRBJ1-1): DGGITQSPKYLFRKEGQNVTLSCEQNLNHDAMYWYRQDPGQGLRLIYYSQIVNDFQKGDIAEGYSVSREKKESFPLTVTSAQKNPTAFYLCASSRLQAGGGAEAFFGQGTRLTVV.

The genes are TRBV28 and TRBJ1-5; TRBD1 is a possible D gene (5 bases). V lost 6 bases, J lost 0 bases, and 15 bases lay in between. Germline V CDR1 and CDR2: MDHEN, SYDVKM. The CDR3 runs 16 residues. The CDR3 sequence is CASRTGPSYSNQPQHF. The CDR3 coding sequence is TGTGCCAGCAGAACAGGACCCTCTTATAGCAATCAGCCCCAGCATTTT.

V gene TRBV19 combines with J gene TRBJ1-2; 10 bases line up with TRBD1. Germline V gene sequence: CDR1 LNHDA, CDR2 SQIVND (reference sequence). This CDR3 is 16 amino acids long. V shed 5 bases and J 8 bases; nucleotides not matched to a gene: 14. In DNA form, the CDR3 reads TGTGCCAGTAGTCCCCCCCTTCCGGGACAGGGGAGAGGCTACACCTTC. It yields the protein CASSPPLPGQGRGYTF.

V and J are TRBV30 and TRBJ1-2; D call uncertain. V was trimmed by 2 bases and J by 4 bases, leaving 11 bases between them. The CDR3 covers 13 residues. Germline-derived CDR1 and CDR2 are GTSNPN and SVGIG (reference sequence). The CDR3 spells CAWSFGESYGYTF. The CDR3 DNA follows: TGTGCCTGGAGTTTCGGGGAGTCCTATGGCTACACCTTC.

This clone was picked up a small number of times. This rearrangement joins TRBV5-1 to TRBJ2-1; possibly TRBD1 for D (7 bases). The CDR3 runs to 15 residues. The V end lost 7 bases, the J end lost 7 bases, and 21 bases lay between the germline ends. CDR1 and CDR2 from the germline V gene are SGHRS and YFSETQ. CDR3 amino acids: CASSPEGAWRNEQFF. The CDR3 DNA follows: TGCGCCAGCTCCCCGGAGGGGGCTTGGCGGAATGAGCAGTTCTTC.

V and J are TRBV6-6 and TRBJ1-2; D might be TRBD1 (5 bases). This CDR3 is built from 14 residues. Trimming pared 2 bases from V and 4 bases from J, leaving 11 bases between. Germline CDR1 is MNHNY and CDR2 is SVGAGI (reference sequence). CDR3 DNA sequence: TGTGCCAGCAGTTACGGGCAGGGAATCTATGGCTACACCTTC. This translates into CASSYGQGIYGYTF.

The chain uses TRBV7-9 and TRBJ2-2, with 8 nucleotides matching TRBD2. The CDR3 loop spans 19 amino acids. Looked up from germline, CDR1 is SEHNR and CDR2 is FQNEAQ (reference sequence). Trimming took 0 bases from V and 5 from J; bases not matched to a gene: 14. CDR3 in DNA: TGTGCCAGCAGCTTAGCTGGTCTAGCGGGTGGCCGGGAGACCGGGGAGCTGTTTTTT. This sequence encodes CASSLAGLAGGRETGELFF.

This chain's CDR3 is CASSGSGRNNEQFF. DNA of the CDR3: TGTGCCAGCAGTGGTAGCGGGAGAAACAATGAGCAGTTCTTC. This chain uses TRBV2 with TRBJ2-1, with 9 bases identical to TRBD2. The CDR3 length is 14 residues. Losses at the gene ends were 4 bases for V and 5 bases for J; bases not matched to a gene: 3. Germline CDR1 is SNHLY and CDR2 is FYNNEI.

This sequence joins TRBV4-1 and TRBJ2-7; 7 positions agree with TRBD1. J gave up 0 bases and V 6 bases, and 8 bases lay outside the gene matches. This CDR3 contains 15 residues. From germline, CDR1 is MGHRA and CDR2 YSYEKL. CDR3 amino acids: CASRRWTGLSYEQYF. The CDR3 nucleotides read TGCGCCAGCAGACGCTGGACAGGACTCTCCTACGAGCAGTACTTC.